The 27 T cell receptor beta chains in this list originate from one sample, sequenced in a study of T-cell reconstitution after alpha-beta-depleted transplantation in children. Unique molecular identifiers were incorporated during preparation of the TCRbeta library. TCRdb called the PCR reads again in MiXCR, with one record for every CDR3 protein. The profile shows hundreds of thousands of distinct CDR3 sequences, 12% of them singletons. Here the sequenced sample was PBMCs from the stem cell graft donor, taken from the stem cell graft. The source of these receptors is a human donor who donated a stem cell graft to a child with acute lymphoblastic leukemia.

This clonotype was seen once. With a much larger clone just one base away, this may be a read error. The chain uses TRBV30 and TRBJ2-3, with 8 bases identical to TRBD1. Germline V lookup: CDR1 GTSNPN, CDR2 SVGIG (reference sequence). This CDR3 has 15 amino acids. In nucleotides, the CDR3 is TGTGCCTGGTCACCCCGGACAGGGATCACAGATGCGCAGTATTTT. Its protein is CAWSPRTGITDAQYF.

This clonotype was seen at least ten times. The J gene is TRBJ1-6, the V gene TRBV7-2, with D possibly being TRBD1 (5 bases). Trimming removed 3 bases at V and 7 bases at J, with 10 bases between. CDR3 length: 14 residues. Germline CDR1 reads SGHTA; CDR2 reads FQGNSA. The chain's CDR3 is CASSFGQGNSPLHF. The CDR3, as DNA: TGTGCCAGCAGCTTTGGCCAGGGAAATTCACCCCTCCACTTT.

There are a few counts of this clonotype. V gene TRBV20-1 combines with J gene TRBJ2-5; TRBD2 agrees at 11 bases. Germline V CDR1 and CDR2: DFQATT, SNEGSKA (reference sequence). This CDR3 has 13 residues. Losses at the gene ends were 5 bases for V and 5 bases for J; bases not matched to a gene: 4. CDR3 loop: CSALSGGAETQYF. The CDR3 DNA is TGCAGTGCTCTTAGCGGGGGGGCGGAGACCCAGTACTTC.

Ten or more counts support this clonotype. The chain couples TRBV6-5 to TRBJ1-5; 8 bases match TRBD1. CDR1 is MNHEY, CDR2 SVGAGI, per germline. J gave up 0 bases and V 5 bases, and 9 bases lay outside the gene matches. This CDR3 is 17 amino acids long. The CDR3 bases are TGTGCCAGCAGTAACCTCAGGGGGCCCTATAGCAATCAGCCCCAGCATTTT. Amino acid sequence: CASSNLRGPYSNQPQHF.

This clonotype was counted at least ten times. This sequence joins TRBV28 and TRBJ1-6, with 11 bases aligning to TRBD1. With 6 bases clipped from V and 10 bases from J, the junction kept 8 bases outside the gene matches. This CDR3 is 15 amino acids long. From germline, CDR1 is MDHEN and CDR2 SYDVKM. The CDR3 nucleotides are TGTGCCAGCAGACTCAAGGACAGGGGGCTATCACCCCTCCACTTT. It is translated as CASRLKDRGLSPLHF.

V gene TRBV10-3 combines with J gene TRBJ1-1; D gene ambiguous. The CDR3 has 14 residues. CDR1 and CDR2 (germline): ENHRY, SYGVKD. Trimming took off 2 bases at V and 6 bases at J, with 13 bases between the two ends. The CDR3 region is CAISERGSVSEAFF. CDR3 nucleotides: TGTGCCATCAGTGAGCGAGGGTCGGTCTCTGAAGCTTTCTTT.

This chain uses TRBV7-9 with TRBJ2-5; TRBD1 matches at 10 bases. The CDR3 runs 16 residues. Germline CDR1 and CDR2: SEHNR and FQNEAQ (reference sequence). Unmatched junction bases numbered 11, after V lost 5 bases and J lost 5 bases. The DNA of the CDR3 is TGTGCCAGCAGCATCTCACCGGGACAGGGGAGGGAGACCCAGTACTTC. It encodes CASSISPGQGRETQYF.

This clonotype came up a few times. The CDR3 protein is CASSYGHQGNEQFF. The CDR3 DNA reads as TGTGCCAGCAGTTACGGGCACCAAGGGAATGAGCAGTTCTTC. The rearrangement links TRBV6-2 or TRBV6-3 to TRBJ2-1; no reliable D call. Trimming took 2 bases from V and 7 from J, leaving 12 bases between them. The CDR3 is made up of 14 amino acids. CDR1 is MNHEY and CDR2 is SVGEGT in the germline V gene.

This clonotype was recorded many times. This chain links TRBV27 with TRBJ2-3, with 9 positions matching TRBD1. This CDR3 contains 16 residues. Unmatched junction bases numbered 15, after V lost 10 bases and J lost 4 bases. The germline V gene encodes CDR1 MNHEY and CDR2 SMNVEV (reference sequence). The CDR3 sequence: CATSPLPGQGSDTQYF. In DNA form, the CDR3 reads TGTGCCACAAGCCCTCTCCCGGGACAGGGATCAGATACGCAGTATTTT.

Ten or more counts support this clonotype. The V call is TRBV20-1, the J call TRBJ2-7; D is perhaps TRBD1 (6 bases). V lost 6 bases to trimming and J lost 6 bases, with 18 bases between them. The length of the CDR3 is 13 residues. Germline V lookup: CDR1 DFQATT, CDR2 SNEGSKA (reference sequence). CDR3 coding DNA: TGCAGTGCCGCTAAGACAGGCCTGAGCGAGCAGTACTTC. Protein product: CSAAKTGLSEQYF.

This clonotype was detected ten times or more. This sequence joins TRBV20-1 and TRBJ2-3, with 7 positions matching TRBD2. Per the germline V gene, CDR1 is DFQATT and CDR2 is SNEGSKA (reference sequence). Trimming removed 6 bases from V and 0 bases from J; junction bases left unmatched: 12. The CDR3 covers 16 residues. CDR3 region: CSAQSRLATSTDTQYF. The CDR3 bases are TGCAGTGCCCAATCTCGACTAGCTACTAGCACAGATACGCAGTATTTT.

This clonotype was counted at least ten times. This chain uses TRBV7-9 with TRBJ2-2, with D unclear. The CDR3 extends over 16 amino acids. Per germline, CDR1 SEHNR and CDR2 FQNEAQ (reference sequence). V lost 6 bases and J 1 base, leaving 15 bases between the germline ends. The CDR3 protein is CASSSTLDLNTGELFF. CDR3 bases: TGTGCCAGCAGTTCTACTTTGGACCTGAACACCGGGGAGCTGTTTTTT.

The sample holds many counts of this clonotype. The chain couples TRBV5-4 to TRBJ1-5; 7 bases fit TRBD1. CDR3 length equals 14 residues. Losses at the gene ends were 0 bases for V and 6 bases for J; bases not matched to a gene: 3. Germline CDR1 SGHNT, CDR2 YYREEE (reference sequence). CDR3 DNA sequence: TGTGCCAGCAGCTTGGCAGGGGGTTCTCAGCCCCAGCATTTT. It specifies CASSLAGGSQPQHF. Together with reference TRBV5-4 and TRBJ1-5, the CDR3 gives the full variable domain: ETGVTQSPTHLIKTRGQQVTLRCSSQSGHNTVSWYQQALGQGPQFIFQYYREEENGRGNFPPRFSGLQFPNYSSELNVNALELDDSALYLCASSLAGGSQPQHFGDGTRLSIL.

J is TRBJ2-7 and V is TRBV29-1, with D possibly being TRBD2 (6 bases). The CDR3 spans 14 residues. The V gene lost 2 bases and the J gene lost 2 bases, with 13 bases spanning the gap. Germline V gene data show CDR1 as SQVTM and CDR2 as ANQGSEA. CDR3 residues: CSVELSGPTYEQYF. CDR3 DNA sequence: TGCAGCGTTGAATTAAGCGGGCCCACCTACGAGCAGTACTTC.

This clonotype is judged medium-sized. The gene calls are TRBV12-3 or TRBV12-4 and TRBJ2-1, with 12 bases lining up with TRBD1. V was pared by 3 bases and J by 6 bases, with 9 bases of the junction left unmatched. CDR3 size: 17 residues. The CDR3, as DNA: TGTGCCAGCAGTTTTGGGGCCGGGGACAGGGGGCTCAATGAGCAGTTCTTC. Its translation is CASSFGAGDRGLNEQFF.

In this sample, this clonotype turned up many times. J is TRBJ1-4 and V is TRBV6-5; tentatively, D is TRBD1 (5 bases). CDR3 length: 15 amino acids. With 4 bases removed from V and 8 bases from J, the gap between germline ends came to 17 bases. Germline lookup yields CDR1 MNHEY and CDR2 SVGAGI. The CDR3 bases are TGTGCCAGCAGTTCCGGGGGGAGGCTCAGAGAAAAACTGTTTTTT. Translating it yields CASSSGGRLREKLFF.

In its sample, this clonotype was seen many times. The genes are TRBV15 and TRBJ2-1; TRBD2 matches 13 bases. Unmatched junction bases numbered 16, after V lost 5 bases and J lost 15 bases. There are 16 residues in the CDR3. CDR1 is LNHNV, CDR2 YYDKDF, per germline (reference sequence). The CDR3 reads CATSARGGLAGREWFF. For the CDR3, the DNA is TGTGCCACCAGCGCTCGAGGGGGACTAGCGGGGAGGGAATGGTTCTTC. Using reference TRBV15 and TRBJ2-1 for the parts outside the CDR3, the full variable domain is DAMVIQNPRYQVTQFGKPVTLSCSQTLNHNVMYWYQQKSSQAPKLLFHYYDKDFNNEADTPDNFQSRRPNTSFCFLDIRSPGLGDTAMYLCATSARGGLAGREWFFGPGTRLTVL.

The CDR3 protein is CASSSSGTGGRETQYF. The CDR3, as DNA: TGTGCCAGCAGCTCCTCCGGGACAGGGGGCCGGGAGACCCAGTACTTC. The J gene is TRBJ2-5, the V gene TRBV7-9, with 12 nucleotides matching TRBD1. The V segment lost 4 bases and the J segment 5 bases; nucleotides outside the gene matches: 8. Germline CDR1 is SEHNR and CDR2 is FQNEAQ (reference sequence). The CDR3 is 16 amino acids.

This clonotype has more than one count but fewer than ten. The chain employs TRBV19 and TRBJ2-1; 9 bases align to TRBD2. The CDR3 runs 15 residues. J was trimmed by 6 bases and V by 7 bases; bases with no gene match: 10. In germline, CDR1 is LNHDA, CDR2 SQIVND (reference sequence). CDR3 nucleotide sequence: TGTGCCAGTAAAGAAACCGGACTAGCGATCAATGAGCAGTTCTTC. Its translation: CASKETGLAINEQFF.

At least ten counts were recorded for this clonotype. The V gene is TRBV29-1, the J gene TRBJ2-1, with TRBD2 as a possible D gene (5 bases). V lost 4 bases and J lost 7, with 14 bases in between. Germline values: CDR1 SQVTM, CDR2 ANQGSEA. The CDR3 is 13 residues long. The CDR3 bases are TGCAGCGTTGTATGGGGAGTGCAGAATGAGCAGTTCTTC. Its protein product is CSVVWGVQNEQFF.

The V gene is TRBV18, the J gene TRBJ1-2; D is uncertain. Germline CDR1 KGHSH, CDR2 LQKENI. Trimming removed 4 bases at V and 6 bases at J, with 9 bases between. CDR3 length: 12 residues. As DNA, the CDR3 is TGTGCCAGCTCACAGGGTACGGATGGCTACACCTTC. Protein product: CASSQGTDGYTF.

The chain recombines TRBV5-1 with TRBJ2-5, with 11 nucleotides matching TRBD2. There are 14 residues in the CDR3. After removal of 4 bases from V and 5 bases from J, the junction contained 4 bases not matched to a gene. CDR1 and CDR2 (germline): SGHRS, YFSETQ. DNA for the CDR3: TGCGCCAGCAGCACTAGCGGGGGCTGGGAGACCCAGTACTTC. Its translation is CASSTSGGWETQYF.

This clonotype was counted at least ten times. The V gene is TRBV5-1, the J gene TRBJ1-2; D not certain. V was clipped by 1 base and J by 2 bases, with 9 bases between them. Germline V gene sequence: CDR1 SGHRS, CDR2 YFSETQ. The CDR3 runs to 14 residues. The CDR3 sequence: CASSLRVENYGYTF. In nucleotides, the CDR3 is TGCGCCAGCAGCTTGAGGGTTGAGAACTATGGCTACACCTTC. Using reference TRBV5-1 and TRBJ1-2 for the parts outside the CDR3, the full variable domain is KAGVTQTPRYLIKTRGQQVTLSCSPISGHRSVSWYQQTPGQGLQFLFEYFSETQRNKGNFPGRFSGRQFSNSRSEMNVSTLELGDSALYLCASSLRVENYGYTFGSGTRLTVV.

The V call is TRBV19, the J call TRBJ2-7, with D uncertain. V was shortened by 3 bases and J by 6 bases, with 15 bases between the two germline ends. This CDR3 comprises 14 residues. Germline V gene data show CDR1 as LNHDA and CDR2 as SQIVND (reference sequence). CDR3 amino acids: CASSIGGSGFEQYF. CDR3 DNA sequence: TGTGCCAGTAGTATCGGCGGCTCGGGCTTCGAGCAGTACTTC.

This clonotype was seen ten or more times. The chain links TRBV28 to TRBJ1-5, with a possible D match to TRBD1 (6 bases). Germline lookup yields CDR1 MDHEN and CDR2 SYDVKM. The CDR3 sequence is 15 residues long. Trimming took off 9 bases at V and 0 bases at J, with 15 bases between the two ends. The DNA for the CDR3 is TGTGCCAGTCTTCACAGGGCCGATAGCAATCAGCCCCAGCATTTT. This codes for CASLHRADSNQPQHF.

This clonotype was counted at least ten times. This chain joins TRBV20-1 and TRBJ1-6; D remains unclear. CDR1 DFQATT and CDR2 SNEGSKA come from the germline V gene (reference sequence). The CDR3 is 13 residues long. The V end lost 0 bases, the J end lost 0 bases, and 0 bases lay between the germline ends. Here the CDR3 DNA reads TGCAGTGCTAGAGACTCCTATAATTCACCCCTCCACTTT. Its translation is CSARDSYNSPLHF.

The sample holds many counts of this clonotype. As DNA, the CDR3 is TGTGCCAGCAGTATAAAATTTACCCTTCGCTCCTACAATGAGCAGTTCTTC. It yields the protein CASSIKFTLRSYNEQFF. The chain joins TRBV12-3 or TRBV12-4 to TRBJ2-1, with D unclear. The length of the CDR3 is 17 residues. V shed 5 bases and J shed 0 bases, with 17 bases lying between them.